What follows are 12 T cell receptor beta chains derived from one specimen sequenced in a study of blood T cell repertoires in COVID-19. The assay was immunoSEQ multiplex PCR, and TCRdb's table has in-frame clones only and misses some. This table has 150,000 to 200,000 clones, over 70% appearing once. The specimen was peripheral blood. These receptors came from a man aged 55 to 70 with acute or convalescent COVID-19.

The rearrangement links TRBV4-1 to TRBJ1-5; D is unresolved. The CDR3 runs 14 residues. Per germline, CDR1 MGHRA and CDR2 YSYEKL. V dropped 1 base and J dropped 1 base, with 5 bases sitting between them. The CDR3 coding sequence is TGCGCCAGCAGCCAAGGCGGGAGCAATCAGCCCCAGCATTTT. Protein product: CASSQGGSNQPQHF.

This clone turned up a few times. This rearrangement joins TRBV9 to TRBJ2-1; no reliable D call. Trimming took 3 bases from V and 3 from J, leaving 19 bases between them. Germline assignment: CDR1 SGDLS and CDR2 YYNGEE. The CDR3 is made up of 17 amino acids. The CDR3 protein is CASSAGRATSVYNEQFF. In DNA form, the CDR3 reads TGTGCCAGCAGCGCCGGAAGAGCGACCTCGGTCTACAATGAGCAGTTCTTC. The full variable domain, its missing parts supplied by reference TRBV9 and TRBJ2-1, is DSGVTQTPKHLITATGQRVTLRCSPRSGDLSVYWYQQSLDQGLQFLIQYYNGEERAKGNILERFSAQQFPDLHSELNLSSLELGDSALYFCASSAGRATSVYNEQFFGPGTRLTVL.

The chain joins TRBV6-5 to TRBJ1-6, with TRBD1 identical over 8 bases. This CDR3 is 16 amino acids long. Germline trimming cut 0 bases from V and 9 bases from J; bases unmatched to any gene: 7. CDR1 MNHEY and CDR2 SVGAGI come from the germline V gene. This chain's CDR3 is CASSYSDRGWRSPLHF. CDR3 sequence (DNA): TGTGCCAGCAGTTACTCCGACAGGGGTTGGCGTTCACCCCTCCACTTT.

Comment on this clone: Within the sample, other DNA sequences also encode this same CDR3. This chain uses TRBV4-1 with TRBJ2-7; 10 nucleotides match TRBD2. The CDR3 loop spans 16 amino acids. CDR1 MGHRA and CDR2 YSYEKL come from the germline V gene. Trimming at V came to 4 bases and at J to 0 bases, leaving 6 bases not matched to a gene. The CDR3 sequence: CASSRLLAGYSYEQYF. In DNA form, the CDR3 reads TGCGCCAGCAGCCGGTTACTAGCGGGGTACTCCTACGAGCAGTACTTC.

The rearrangement links TRBV19 to TRBJ2-7, with 7 bases lining up with TRBD2. This CDR3 contains 13 residues. Germline values: CDR1 LNHDA, CDR2 SQIVND (reference sequence). V trimming: 9 bases; J trimming: 4 bases; junction bases outside the gene matches: 9. The CDR3 is CASHPAGAYEQYF. The CDR3 DNA is TGTGCCAGCCACCCCGCGGGAGCGTACGAGCAGTACTTC.

CDR3 amino acids: CASRRGLQETQYF. The CDR3 DNA reads as TGTGCCAGCAGACGGGGACTCCAAGAGACCCAGTACTTC. The chain couples TRBV6-6 to TRBJ2-5, with D maybe TRBD2 (6 bases). This CDR3 spans 13 amino acids. V was clipped by 6 bases and J by 1 base, with 9 bases between them. Germline CDR1 reads MNHNY; CDR2 reads SVGAGI (reference sequence).

The chain uses TRBV6-5 and TRBJ1-1; 10 positions agree with TRBD1. The CDR3 spans 13 residues. CDR1 MNHEY and CDR2 SVGAGI come from the germline V gene. With V trimmed by 7 bases and J by 4 bases, 3 bases remained unmatched. The CDR3 DNA is TGTGCCAGCATTAGGACAGGGGGCACTGAAGCTTTCTTT. Translation: CASIRTGGTEAFF.

V usage is TRBV3-1 (or the pseudogene TRBV3-2) and J usage is TRBJ2-7; 8 nucleotides agree with TRBD1. Germline V gives CDR1 LGHDT, CDR2 YNNKEL (reference sequence). There are 15 residues in the CDR3. V was pared by 3 bases and J by 0 bases, with 4 bases of the junction left unmatched. The CDR3, as DNA: TGTGCCAGCAGCCACACAGGGGGTAACTCCTACGAGCAGTACTTC. Amino acid sequence: CASSHTGGNSYEQYF.

The chain uses TRBV5-1 and TRBJ2-5, with D perhaps TRBD2 (6 bases). The V gene lost 1 base and the J gene lost 5 bases, with 15 bases spanning the gap. Per the germline V gene, CDR1 is SGHRS and CDR2 is YFSETQ. CDR3 length: 15 residues. The DNA of the CDR3 is TGCGCCAGCAGCTTGTATTCGGGGGATCAGGAGACCCAGTACTTC. Translating it yields CASSLYSGDQETQYF.

The chain has TRBV5-6 and TRBJ1-6, with a weak D call TRBD1 (6 bases). Per germline, CDR1 SGHDT and CDR2 YYEEEE. CDR3 length: 16 residues. The V gene lost 4 bases and the J gene lost 9 bases, with 20 bases spanning the gap. CDR3 DNA sequence: TGTGCCAGCAGCAGAGGGGGGGGCAGGTTCGGTTCACCCCTCCACTTT. It translates to CASSRGGGRFGSPLHF. The whole variable domain, filled in from reference TRBV5-6 and TRBJ1-6, reads DAGVTQSPTHLIKTRGQQVTLRCSPKSGHDTVSWYQQALGQGPQFIFQYYEEEERQRGNFPDRFSGHQFPNYSSELNVNALLLGDSALYLCASSRGGGRFGSPLHFGNGTRLTVT.

The CDR3 spells CASSSSGGAAADTQYF. CDR3 DNA: TGCGCCAGCAGCTCTAGCGGGGGGGCCGCGGCAGATACGCAGTATTTT. The chain is built from TRBV5-1 and TRBJ2-3; 12 bases are shared with TRBD2. The CDR3 runs 16 residues. The germline V gene encodes CDR1 SGHRS and CDR2 YFSETQ. V was clipped by 3 bases and J by 4 bases; unmatched bases: 6.

This clone occurred many times. V is TRBV19 and J is TRBJ1-6; 9 nucleotides match TRBD1. Germline CDR1 LNHDA, CDR2 SQIVND (reference sequence). Trimming took 6 bases from V and 3 from J; bases not matched to a gene: 21. The CDR3 loop spans 21 amino acids. CDR3 protein: CASRGLNLQGAATNYNSPLHF. CDR3 coding DNA: TGTGCCAGTAGGGGACTCAATCTACAGGGGGCGGCTACCAACTATAATTCACCCCTCCACTTT. The complete variable domain, with remaining parts taken from reference TRBV19 and TRBJ1-6, reads DGGITQSPKYLFRKEGQNVTLSCEQNLNHDAMYWYRQDPGQGLRLIYYSQIVNDFQKGDIAEGYSVSREKKESFPLTVTSAQKNPTAFYLCASRGLNLQGAATNYNSPLHFGNGTRLTVT.